The 7 T cell receptor beta chains listed next were all sequenced from one sample in a study of PD-1 blockade in classical Hodgkin lymphoma. Time point defined: cycle 4 day 1 (C4D1), after six to seven weeks of nivolumab. Every one of the patients relapsed after autologous stem cell transplantation (brentuximab vedotin exposure was variable). Sequencing used immunoSEQ multiplex PCR; TCRdb keeps in-frame clones, though not all of them. The sample consists of tens of thousands of clones, roughly three quarters of them appearing once. The specimen comprised peripheral blood mononuclear cells (PBMCs), sampled before the fourth cycle of nivolumab. These TCRs come from a human donor with classical Hodgkin lymphoma.

V gene TRBV19 combines with J gene TRBJ2-5; TRBD2 agrees at 11 bases. V lost 4 bases to trimming and J lost 9 bases; unmatched junction nucleotides: 7. CDR3 length: 14 amino acids. Germline V gene lookup returns CDR1 LNHDA and CDR2 SQIVND (reference sequence). CDR3 nucleotide sequence: TGTGCCAGTAGTACTACTAGCGGGAGTTACGCCCAGTACTTC. Protein product: CASSTTSGSYAQYF.

The chain has TRBV4-3 and TRBJ2-3; TRBD2 is a possible D gene (5 bases). The CDR3 covers 18 residues. Per germline, CDR1 LGHNA and CDR2 YSLEER. Trimming stripped 4 bases from V and 2 bases from J, with 22 bases between. The CDR3 DNA sequence: TGCGCCAGCAGCCCTGCAGCATGGACTGGATCCGCCACAGATACGCAGTATTTT. Translated: CASSPAAWTGSATDTQYF.

This clone was observed a handful of times. The chain uses TRBV30 and TRBJ1-1; no definite D call. The germline CDR1 and CDR2 sequences are GTSNPN and SVGIG (reference sequence). The CDR3 sequence is 13 residues long. Trimming removed 0 bases at V and 3 bases at J, with 8 bases between. This CDR3 is CAWSVGAYTEAFF. CDR3 DNA: TGTGCCTGGAGTGTGGGAGCCTACACTGAAGCTTTCTTT.

The rearrangement links TRBV7-2 to TRBJ2-7, with 7 nucleotides matching TRBD1. Germline V lookup: CDR1 SGHTA, CDR2 FQGNSA. The CDR3 runs 14 residues. V shed 5 bases, J shed 2 bases, and the junction held 6 bases outside the gene matches. The CDR3 DNA is TGTGCCAGCAGCCCAACGACAGGGACCTACGAGCAGTACTTC. Its protein product is CASSPTTGTYEQYF.

The rearrangement uses TRBV5-1 and TRBJ2-1, with 10 bases that match TRBD2. From germline, CDR1 is SGHRS and CDR2 YFSETQ. This CDR3 spans 16 amino acids. V shed 4 bases, J shed 1 base, and the junction held 5 bases outside the gene matches. CDR3 nucleotide sequence: TGCGCCAGCAGCAGCCAGCGGGGGGGATCCTACAATGAGCAGTTCTTC. Its translation is CASSSQRGGSYNEQFF.

The chain joins TRBV5-6 to TRBJ1-3; D not certain. The germline V gene has CDR1 SGHDT and CDR2 YYEEEE. The CDR3 runs to 18 residues. V was cut by 1 base and J by 0 bases, with 17 bases left in between. CDR3 protein: CASSLLISPRSSGNTIYF. The CDR3 DNA reads as TGTGCCAGCAGCTTGCTCATTTCGCCTCGAAGCTCTGGAAACACCATATATTTT.

The chain links TRBV4-1 to TRBJ1-4; D possibly corresponds to TRBD1 (5 bases). Germline V gives CDR1 MGHRA, CDR2 YSYEKL. Trimming cost V 1 base and J 0 bases, with 6 bases left between them. There are 15 residues in the CDR3. The CDR3 sequence: CASSQGQSTNEKLFF. In nucleotides, the CDR3 is TGCGCCAGCAGCCAAGGACAGTCAACTAATGAAAAACTGTTTTTT.